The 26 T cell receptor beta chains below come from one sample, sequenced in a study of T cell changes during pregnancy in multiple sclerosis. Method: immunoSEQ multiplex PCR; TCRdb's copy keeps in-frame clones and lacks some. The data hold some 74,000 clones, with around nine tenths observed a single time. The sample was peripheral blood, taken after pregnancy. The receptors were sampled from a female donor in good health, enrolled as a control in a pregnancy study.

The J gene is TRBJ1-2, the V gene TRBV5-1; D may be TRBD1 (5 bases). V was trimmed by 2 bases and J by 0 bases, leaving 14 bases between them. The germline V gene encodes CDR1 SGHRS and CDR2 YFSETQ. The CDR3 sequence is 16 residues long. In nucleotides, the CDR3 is TGCGCCAGCAGCTTTACCAGGGCCTCTCCTAACTATGGCTACACCTTC. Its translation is CASSFTRASPNYGYTF. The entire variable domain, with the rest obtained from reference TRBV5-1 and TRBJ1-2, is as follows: KAGVTQTPRYLIKTRGQQVTLSCSPISGHRSVSWYQQTPGQGLQFLFEYFSETQRNKGNFPGRFSGRQFSNSRSEMNVSTLELGDSALYLCASSFTRASPNYGYTFGSGTRLTVV.

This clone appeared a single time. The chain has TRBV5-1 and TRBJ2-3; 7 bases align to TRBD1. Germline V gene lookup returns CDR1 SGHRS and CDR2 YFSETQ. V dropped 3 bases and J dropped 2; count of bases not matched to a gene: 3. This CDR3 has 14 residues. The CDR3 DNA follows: TGCGCCAGCAGCTCCGGGACAGTCACAGATACGCAGTATTTT. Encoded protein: CASSSGTVTDTQYF. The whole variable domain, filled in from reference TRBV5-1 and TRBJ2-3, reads KAGVTQTPRYLIKTRGQQVTLSCSPISGHRSVSWYQQTPGQGLQFLFEYFSETQRNKGNFPGRFSGRQFSNSRSEMNVSTLELGDSALYLCASSSGTVTDTQYFGPGTRLTVL.

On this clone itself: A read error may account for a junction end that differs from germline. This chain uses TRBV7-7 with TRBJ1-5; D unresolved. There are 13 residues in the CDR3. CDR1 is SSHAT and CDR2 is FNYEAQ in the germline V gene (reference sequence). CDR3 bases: TGTGCTAGCAGCTCAGGACTCAATCAGCCCCAGCATTTT. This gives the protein CASSSGLNQPQHF.

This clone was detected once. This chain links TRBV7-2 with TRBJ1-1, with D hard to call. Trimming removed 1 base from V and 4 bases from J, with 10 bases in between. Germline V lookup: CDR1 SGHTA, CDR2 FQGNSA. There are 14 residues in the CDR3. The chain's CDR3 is CASSLGRVSTEAFF. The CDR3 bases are TGTGCCAGCAGCTTAGGTCGAGTGAGCACTGAAGCTTTCTTT.

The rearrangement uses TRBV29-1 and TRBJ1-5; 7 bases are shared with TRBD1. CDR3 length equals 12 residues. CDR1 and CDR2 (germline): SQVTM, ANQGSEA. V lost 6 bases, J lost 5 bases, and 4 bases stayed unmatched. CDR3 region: CSVLQGDQPQHF. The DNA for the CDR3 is TGCAGCGTACTGCAGGGGGATCAGCCCCAGCATTTT. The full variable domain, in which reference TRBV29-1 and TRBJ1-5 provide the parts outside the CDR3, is SAVISQKPSRDICQRGTSLTIQCQVDSQVTMMFWYRQQPGQSLTLIATANQGSEATYESGFVIDKFPISRPNLTFSTLTVSNMSPEDSSIYLCSVLQGDQPQHFGDGTRLSIL.

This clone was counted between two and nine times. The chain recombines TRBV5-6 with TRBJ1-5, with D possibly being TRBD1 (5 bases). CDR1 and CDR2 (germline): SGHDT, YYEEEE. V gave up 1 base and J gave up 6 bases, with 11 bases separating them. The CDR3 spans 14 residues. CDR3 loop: CASSLSAGFQPQHF. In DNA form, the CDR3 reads TGTGCCAGCAGCTTGTCGGCAGGGTTTCAGCCCCAGCATTTT.

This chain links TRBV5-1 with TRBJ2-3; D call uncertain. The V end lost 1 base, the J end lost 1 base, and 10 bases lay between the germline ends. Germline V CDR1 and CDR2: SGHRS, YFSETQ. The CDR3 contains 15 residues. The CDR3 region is CASSLLGQGTDTQYF. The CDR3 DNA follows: TGCGCCAGCAGCTTGTTGGGCCAGGGCACAGATACGCAGTATTTT.

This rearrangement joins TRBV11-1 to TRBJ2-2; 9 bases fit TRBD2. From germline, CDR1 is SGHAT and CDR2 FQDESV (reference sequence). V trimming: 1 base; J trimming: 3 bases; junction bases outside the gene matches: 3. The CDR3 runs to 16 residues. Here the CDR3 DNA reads TGTGCCAGCAGCTTAGTAGGCGGGAGGGACACCGGGGAGCTGTTTTTT. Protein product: CASSLVGGRDTGELFF.

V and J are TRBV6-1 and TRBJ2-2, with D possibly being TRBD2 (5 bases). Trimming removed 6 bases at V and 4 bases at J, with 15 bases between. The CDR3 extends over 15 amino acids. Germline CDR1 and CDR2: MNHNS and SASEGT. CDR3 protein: CASRAGLRGTGELFF. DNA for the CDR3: TGTGCCAGCAGAGCCGGACTCCGGGGCACCGGGGAGCTGTTTTTT.

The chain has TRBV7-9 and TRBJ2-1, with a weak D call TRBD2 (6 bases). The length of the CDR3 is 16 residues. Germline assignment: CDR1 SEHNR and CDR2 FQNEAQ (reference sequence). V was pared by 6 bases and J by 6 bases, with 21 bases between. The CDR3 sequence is CASSLISGGPVNEQFF. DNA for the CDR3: TGTGCCAGCAGTCTGATTTCTGGAGGGCCGGTCAATGAGCAGTTCTTC.

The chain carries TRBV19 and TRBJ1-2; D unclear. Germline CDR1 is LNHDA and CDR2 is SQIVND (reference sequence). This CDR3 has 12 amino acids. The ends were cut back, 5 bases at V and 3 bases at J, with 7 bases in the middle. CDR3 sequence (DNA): TGTGCCAGTAGTTTAGCTTACTATGGCTACACCTTC. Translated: CASSLAYYGYTF.

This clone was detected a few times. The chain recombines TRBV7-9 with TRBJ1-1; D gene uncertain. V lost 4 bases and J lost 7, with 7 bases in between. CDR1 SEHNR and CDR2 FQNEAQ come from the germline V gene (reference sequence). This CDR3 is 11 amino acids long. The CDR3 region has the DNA TGTGCCAGCAGCTCCCAGATTGAAGCTTTCTTT. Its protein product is CASSSQIEAFF.

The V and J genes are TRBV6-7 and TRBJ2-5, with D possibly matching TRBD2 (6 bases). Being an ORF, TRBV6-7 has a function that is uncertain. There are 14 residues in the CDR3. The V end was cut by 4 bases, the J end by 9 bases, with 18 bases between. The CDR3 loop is CASSWRDAHVAQYF. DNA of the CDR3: TGTGCCAGCAGTTGGAGGGACGCCCATGTGGCCCAGTACTTC.

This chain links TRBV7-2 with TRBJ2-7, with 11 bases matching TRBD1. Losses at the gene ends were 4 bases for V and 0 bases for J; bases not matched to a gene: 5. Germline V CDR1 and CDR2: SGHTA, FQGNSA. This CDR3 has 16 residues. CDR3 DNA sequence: TGTGCCAGCAGCTCATCCGGGACAGGGGGCTCCTACGAGCAGTACTTC. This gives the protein CASSSSGTGGSYEQYF.

DNA of the CDR3: TGTGCCAGCAGCCGAGGGGGCCGGGGAAACACCATATATTTT. As protein: CASSRGGRGNTIYF. This chain connects TRBV6-5 to TRBJ1-3; 7 nucleotides line up with TRBD1. Germline V lookup: CDR1 MNHEY, CDR2 SVGAGI. V was pared by 6 bases and J by 4 bases, with 6 bases of the junction left unmatched. This CDR3 has 14 amino acids.

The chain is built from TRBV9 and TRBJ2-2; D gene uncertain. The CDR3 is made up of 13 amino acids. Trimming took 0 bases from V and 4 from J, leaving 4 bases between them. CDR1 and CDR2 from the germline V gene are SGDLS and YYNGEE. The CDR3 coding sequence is TGTGCCAGCAGCGTAGTCGGCACCGGGGAGCTGTTTTTT. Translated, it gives CASSVVGTGELFF.

CDR3 sequence (DNA): TGTGCCAGCTCACCACCGCGGGGCTACAATGAGCAGTTCTTC. Amino acids: CASSPPRGYNEQFF. This chain links TRBV18 with TRBJ2-1; tentative D call: TRBD2 (6 bases). CDR3 length: 14 residues. Germline CDR1 is KGHSH and CDR2 is LQKENI. Trimming shortened V by 0 bases and J by 3 bases, and 6 bases separated the two germline ends.

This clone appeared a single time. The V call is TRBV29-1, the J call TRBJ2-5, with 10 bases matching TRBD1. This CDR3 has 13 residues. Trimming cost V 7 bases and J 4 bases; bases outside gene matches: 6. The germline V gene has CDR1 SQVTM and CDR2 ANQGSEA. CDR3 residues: CSAGRDRGETQYF. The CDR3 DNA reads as TGCAGCGCTGGCCGGGACAGGGGAGAGACCCAGTACTTC.

The CDR3 loop reads CASSDSPGQLNEKLFF. CDR3 DNA: TGTGCCAGCAGCGATTCTCCGGGACAGCTGAATGAAAAACTGTTTTTT. The chain has TRBV7-6 and TRBJ1-4; 7 bases match TRBD1. The CDR3 spans 16 residues. The J segment lost 5 bases and the V segment lost 5 bases, leaving 11 bases of the junction unmatched. Per germline, CDR1 SGHVS and CDR2 FNYEAQ.

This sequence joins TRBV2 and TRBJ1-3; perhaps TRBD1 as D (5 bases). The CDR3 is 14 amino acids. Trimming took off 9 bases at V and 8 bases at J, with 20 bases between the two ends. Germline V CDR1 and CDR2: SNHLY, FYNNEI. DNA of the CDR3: TGTGCCAGGGAGAGACAGCGGGAAGGAGACACCATATATTTT. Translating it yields CARERQREGDTIYF.

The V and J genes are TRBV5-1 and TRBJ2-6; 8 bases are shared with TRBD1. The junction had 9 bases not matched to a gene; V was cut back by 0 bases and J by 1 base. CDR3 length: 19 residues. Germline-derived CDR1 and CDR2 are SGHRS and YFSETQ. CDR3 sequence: CASSLARRDRSSGANVLTF. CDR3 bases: TGCGCCAGCAGCTTGGCCCGTCGGGACAGGTCGTCTGGGGCCAACGTCCTGACTTTC.

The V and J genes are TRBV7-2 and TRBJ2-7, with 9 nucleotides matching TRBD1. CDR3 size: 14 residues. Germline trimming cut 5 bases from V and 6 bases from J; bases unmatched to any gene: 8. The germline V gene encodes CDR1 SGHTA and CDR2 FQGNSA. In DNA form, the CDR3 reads TGTGCCAGCAGCGCCAACAGGGGGCCAAGCGAGCAGTACTTC. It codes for CASSANRGPSEQYF.

CDR3 in amino acids: CASSSGTFNEQFF. Here the CDR3 DNA reads TGTGCCAGCAGCTCTGGGACTTTCAATGAGCAGTTCTTC. The chain has TRBV28 and TRBJ2-1, with a weak D call TRBD2 (6 bases). The CDR3 contains 13 residues. V lost 6 bases to trimming and J lost 6 bases, with 12 bases between them. Germline values: CDR1 MDHEN, CDR2 SYDVKM.

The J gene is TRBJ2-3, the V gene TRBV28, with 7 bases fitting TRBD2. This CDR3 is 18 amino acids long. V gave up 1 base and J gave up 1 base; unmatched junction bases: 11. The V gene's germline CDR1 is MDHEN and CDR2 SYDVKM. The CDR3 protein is CASSLFKAGDVRTDTQYF. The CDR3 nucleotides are TGTGCCAGCAGTTTATTTAAGGCGGGGGACGTCCGCACAGATACGCAGTATTTT.

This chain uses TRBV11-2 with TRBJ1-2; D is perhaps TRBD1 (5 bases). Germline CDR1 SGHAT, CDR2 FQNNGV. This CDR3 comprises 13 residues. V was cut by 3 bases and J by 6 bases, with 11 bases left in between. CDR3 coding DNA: TGTGCCAGCAGCTTCGTAGACAGCGATGGCTACACCTTC. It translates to CASSFVDSDGYTF.

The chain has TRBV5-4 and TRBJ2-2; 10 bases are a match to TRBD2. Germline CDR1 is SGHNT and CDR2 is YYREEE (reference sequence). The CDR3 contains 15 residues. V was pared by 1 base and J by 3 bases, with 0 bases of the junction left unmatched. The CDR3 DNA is TGTGCCAGCAGCTTGACTAGCGGGGACACCGGGGAGCTGTTTTTT. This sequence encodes CASSLTSGDTGELFF.